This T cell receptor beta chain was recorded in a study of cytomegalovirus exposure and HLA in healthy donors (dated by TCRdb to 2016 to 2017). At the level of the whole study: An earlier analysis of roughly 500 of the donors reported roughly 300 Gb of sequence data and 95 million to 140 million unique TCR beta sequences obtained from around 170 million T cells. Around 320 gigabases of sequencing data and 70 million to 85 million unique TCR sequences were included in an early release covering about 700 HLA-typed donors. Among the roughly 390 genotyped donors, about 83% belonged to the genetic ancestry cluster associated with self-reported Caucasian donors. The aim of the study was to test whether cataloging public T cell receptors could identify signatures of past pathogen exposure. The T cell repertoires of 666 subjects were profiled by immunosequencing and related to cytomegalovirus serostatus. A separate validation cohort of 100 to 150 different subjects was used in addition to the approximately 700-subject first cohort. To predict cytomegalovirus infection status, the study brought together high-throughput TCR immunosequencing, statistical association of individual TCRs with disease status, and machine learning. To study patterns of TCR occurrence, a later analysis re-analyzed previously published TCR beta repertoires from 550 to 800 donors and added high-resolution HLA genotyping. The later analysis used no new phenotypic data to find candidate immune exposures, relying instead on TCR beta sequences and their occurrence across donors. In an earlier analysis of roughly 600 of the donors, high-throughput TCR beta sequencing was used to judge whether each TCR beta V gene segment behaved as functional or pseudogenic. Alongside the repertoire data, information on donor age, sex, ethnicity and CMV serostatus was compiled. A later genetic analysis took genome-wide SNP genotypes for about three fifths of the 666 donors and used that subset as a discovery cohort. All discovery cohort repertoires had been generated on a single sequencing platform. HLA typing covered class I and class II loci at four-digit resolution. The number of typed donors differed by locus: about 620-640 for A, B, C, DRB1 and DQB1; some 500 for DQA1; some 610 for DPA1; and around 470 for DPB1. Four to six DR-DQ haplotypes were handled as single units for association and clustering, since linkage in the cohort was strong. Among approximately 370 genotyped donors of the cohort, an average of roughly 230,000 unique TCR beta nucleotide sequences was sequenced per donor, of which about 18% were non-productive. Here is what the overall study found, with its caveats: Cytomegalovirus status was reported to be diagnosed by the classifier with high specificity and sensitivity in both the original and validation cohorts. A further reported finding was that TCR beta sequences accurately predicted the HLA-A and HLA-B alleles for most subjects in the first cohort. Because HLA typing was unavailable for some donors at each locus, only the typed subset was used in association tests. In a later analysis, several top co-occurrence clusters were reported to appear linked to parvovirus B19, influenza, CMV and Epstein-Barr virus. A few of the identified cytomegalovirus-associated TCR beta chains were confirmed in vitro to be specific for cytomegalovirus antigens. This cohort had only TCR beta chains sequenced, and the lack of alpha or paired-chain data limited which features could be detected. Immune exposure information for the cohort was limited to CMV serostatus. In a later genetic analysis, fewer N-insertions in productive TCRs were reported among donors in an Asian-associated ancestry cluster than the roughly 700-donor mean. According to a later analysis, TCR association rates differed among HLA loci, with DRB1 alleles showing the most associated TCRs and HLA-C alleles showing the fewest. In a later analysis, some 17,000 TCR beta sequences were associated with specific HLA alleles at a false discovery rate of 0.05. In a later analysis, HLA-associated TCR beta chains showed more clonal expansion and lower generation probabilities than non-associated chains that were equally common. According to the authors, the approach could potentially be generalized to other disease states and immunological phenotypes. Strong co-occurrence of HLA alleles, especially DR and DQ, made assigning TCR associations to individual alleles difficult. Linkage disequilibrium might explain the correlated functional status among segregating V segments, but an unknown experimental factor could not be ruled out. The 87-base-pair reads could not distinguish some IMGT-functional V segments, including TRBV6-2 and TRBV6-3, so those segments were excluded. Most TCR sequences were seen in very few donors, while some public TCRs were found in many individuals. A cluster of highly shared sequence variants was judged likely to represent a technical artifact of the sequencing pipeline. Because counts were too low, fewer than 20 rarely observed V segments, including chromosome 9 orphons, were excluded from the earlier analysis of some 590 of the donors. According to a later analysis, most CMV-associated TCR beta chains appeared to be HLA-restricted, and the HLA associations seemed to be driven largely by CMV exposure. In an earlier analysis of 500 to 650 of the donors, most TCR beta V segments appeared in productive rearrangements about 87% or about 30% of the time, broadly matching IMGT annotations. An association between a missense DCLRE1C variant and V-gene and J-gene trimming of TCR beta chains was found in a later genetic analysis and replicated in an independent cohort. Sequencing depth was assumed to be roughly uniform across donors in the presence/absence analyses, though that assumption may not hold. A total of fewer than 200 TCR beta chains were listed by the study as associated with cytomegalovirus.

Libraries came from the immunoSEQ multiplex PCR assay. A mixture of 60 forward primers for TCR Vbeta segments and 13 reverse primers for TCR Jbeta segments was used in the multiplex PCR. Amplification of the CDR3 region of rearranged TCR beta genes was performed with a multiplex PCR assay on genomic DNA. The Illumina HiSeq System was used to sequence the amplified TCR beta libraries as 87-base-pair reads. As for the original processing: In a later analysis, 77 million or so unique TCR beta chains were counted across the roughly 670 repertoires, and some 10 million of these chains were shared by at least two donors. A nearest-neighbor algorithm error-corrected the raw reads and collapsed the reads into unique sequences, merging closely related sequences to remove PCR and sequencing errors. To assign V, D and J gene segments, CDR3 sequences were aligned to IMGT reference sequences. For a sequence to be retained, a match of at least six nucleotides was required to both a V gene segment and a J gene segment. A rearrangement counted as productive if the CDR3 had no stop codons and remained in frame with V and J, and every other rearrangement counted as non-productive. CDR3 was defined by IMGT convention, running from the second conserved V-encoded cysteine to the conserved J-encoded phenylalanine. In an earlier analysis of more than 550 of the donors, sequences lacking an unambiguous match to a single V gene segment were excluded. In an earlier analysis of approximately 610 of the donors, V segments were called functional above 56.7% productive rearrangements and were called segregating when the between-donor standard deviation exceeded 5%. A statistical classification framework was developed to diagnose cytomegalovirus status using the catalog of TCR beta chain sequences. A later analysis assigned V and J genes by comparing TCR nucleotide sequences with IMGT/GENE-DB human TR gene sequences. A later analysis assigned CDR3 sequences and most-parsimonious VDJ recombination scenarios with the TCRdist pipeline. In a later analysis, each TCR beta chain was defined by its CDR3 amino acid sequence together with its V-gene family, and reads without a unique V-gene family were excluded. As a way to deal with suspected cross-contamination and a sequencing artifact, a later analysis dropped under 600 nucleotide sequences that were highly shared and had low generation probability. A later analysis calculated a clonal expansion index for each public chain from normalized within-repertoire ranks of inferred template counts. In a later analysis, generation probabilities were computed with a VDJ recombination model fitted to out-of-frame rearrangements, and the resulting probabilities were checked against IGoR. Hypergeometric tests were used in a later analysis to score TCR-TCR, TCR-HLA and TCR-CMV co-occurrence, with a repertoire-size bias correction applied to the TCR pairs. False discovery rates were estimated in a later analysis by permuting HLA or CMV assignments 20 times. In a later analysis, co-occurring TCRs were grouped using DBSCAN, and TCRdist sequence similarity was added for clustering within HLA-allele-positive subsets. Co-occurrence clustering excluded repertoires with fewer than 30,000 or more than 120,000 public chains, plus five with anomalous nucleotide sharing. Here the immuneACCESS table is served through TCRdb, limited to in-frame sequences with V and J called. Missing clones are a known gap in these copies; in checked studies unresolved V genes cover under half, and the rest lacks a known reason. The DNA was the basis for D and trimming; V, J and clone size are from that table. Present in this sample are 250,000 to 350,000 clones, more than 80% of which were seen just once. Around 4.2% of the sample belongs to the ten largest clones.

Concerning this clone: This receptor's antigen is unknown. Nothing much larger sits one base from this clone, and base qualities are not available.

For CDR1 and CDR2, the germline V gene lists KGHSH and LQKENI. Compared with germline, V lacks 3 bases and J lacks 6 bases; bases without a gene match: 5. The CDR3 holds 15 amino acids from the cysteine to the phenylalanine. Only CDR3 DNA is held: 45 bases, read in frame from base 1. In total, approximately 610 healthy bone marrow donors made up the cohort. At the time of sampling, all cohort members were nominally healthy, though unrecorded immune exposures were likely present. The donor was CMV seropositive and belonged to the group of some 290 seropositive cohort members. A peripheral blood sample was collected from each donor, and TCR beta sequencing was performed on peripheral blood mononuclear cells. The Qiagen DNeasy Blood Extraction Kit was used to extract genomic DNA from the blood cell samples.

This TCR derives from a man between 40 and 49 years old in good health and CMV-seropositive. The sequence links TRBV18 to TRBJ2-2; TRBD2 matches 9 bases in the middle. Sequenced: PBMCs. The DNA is TGTGCCAGCTCACCTGATAGCGGGAGTTCCGGGGAGCTGTTTTTT. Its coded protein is CASSPDSGSSGELFF.